One sample yielded the 7 T cell receptor beta chains listed below, sequenced in a study of PD-L1 blockade in urothelial cancer. Measured with immunoSEQ multiplex PCR; TCRdb has only the in-frame clones, and not every one. The repertoire includes 130,000 or so clones, approximately 84% of them detected once, and about 2.9% sits in the top ten. The time point: pretreatment peripheral blood. The sample in question was PBMCs, obtained around atezolizumab (anti-PD-L1) treatment. These receptors came from a man over 45 with urothelial cancer.

This clone showed up just once. The genes are TRBV16 and TRBJ2-1; TRBD2 agrees at 11 bases. The CDR3 runs to 16 residues. Germline V gives CDR1 KGHSY, CDR2 FQNENV. V gave up 4 bases and J gave up 4 bases; unmatched junction bases: 6. CDR3 protein: CASSRNSGGVYNEQFF. CDR3 nucleotides: TGTGCCAGCAGCCGGAATAGCGGGGGGGTGTACAATGAGCAGTTCTTC.

This chain connects TRBV28 to TRBJ1-5; perhaps TRBD1 as D (5 bases). V was trimmed by 6 bases and J by 7 bases, leaving 16 bases between them. The CDR3 contains 14 residues. The germline gives CDR1 MDHEN, CDR2 SYDVKM. For the CDR3, the DNA is TGTGCCAGCAGATCTGTGGCGGGGACCCAGCCCCAGCATTTT. Residues: CASRSVAGTQPQHF.

The rearrangement links TRBV7-9 to TRBJ2-3, with D possibly TRBD2 on 5 matching bases. Trimming stripped 3 bases from V and 2 bases from J, with 21 bases between. Germline V gives CDR1 SEHNR, CDR2 FQNEAQ (reference sequence). The CDR3 has 18 residues. CDR3 residues: CASSLSLMRGSDTDTQYF. In DNA form, the CDR3 reads TGTGCCAGCAGCTTGTCCCTCATGCGTGGGAGCGACACAGATACGCAGTATTTT.

In this sample, this clone turned up a few times. V usage is TRBV7-6 and J usage is TRBJ2-7, with TRBD1 as a possible D gene (6 bases). This CDR3 has 15 residues. The germline V gene has CDR1 SGHVS and CDR2 FNYEAQ. The V end lost 5 bases, the J end lost 2 bases, and 16 bases lay between the germline ends. CDR3: CASSPQGGPTYEQYF. Here the CDR3 DNA reads TGTGCCAGCAGCCCACAAGGGGGACCTACCTACGAGCAGTACTTC.

J is TRBJ2-2 and V is TRBV19; the match to TRBD2 covers 8 bases. The CDR3 has 17 amino acids. Germline trimming cut 5 bases from V and 6 bases from J; bases unmatched to any gene: 14. Germline values: CDR1 LNHDA, CDR2 SQIVND (reference sequence). CDR3 amino acids: CASSRSGTGGSAGELFF. The CDR3, as DNA: TGTGCCAGTAGTCGGTCTGGAACGGGAGGGTCAGCCGGGGAGCTGTTTTTT.

This clone was observed once. The chain uses TRBV7-9 and TRBJ2-1; weak D call: TRBD2 (6 bases). Germline V gene data show CDR1 as SEHNR and CDR2 as FQNEAQ (reference sequence). This CDR3 region has 17 residues. Trimming pared 1 base from V and 7 bases from J, leaving 20 bases between. Here the CDR3 reads CASSLGGAGRKVNEQFF. The CDR3 coding sequence is TGTGCCAGCAGCTTAGGGGGTGCGGGGCGTAAGGTGAATGAGCAGTTCTTC.

The genes are TRBV9 and TRBJ1-4; D gene unclear. V was clipped by 3 bases and J by 0 bases, with 15 bases between them. Looked up from germline, CDR1 is SGDLS and CDR2 is YYNGEE. The CDR3 is made up of 17 amino acids. CDR3 in amino acids: CASSGGEGSATNEKLFF. For the CDR3, the DNA is TGTGCCAGCAGCGGAGGCGAGGGATCGGCAACTAATGAAAAACTGTTTTTT.